The sequence of this T cell receptor (beta chain) was determined in a study of graft-versus-host responses after intestinal transplantation (dated by TCRdb to about 2021). Study-level background: Recipients received multivisceral, liver-intestinal, or isolated intestinal transplants. Donor T cell macrochimerism was defined as a peak of at least 4% donor T cells among recipient peripheral blood mononuclear cells. Samples from a few later patients were sequenced in-house on an Illumina MiSeq with MiXCR processing rather than by the commercial service. After intestinal transplantation, graft-versus-host and host-versus-graft alloreactive T cell clones in the graft, circulation and bone marrow were tracked using bulk TCR-beta CDR3 sequencing. The cohort enrolled 20 to 30 intestinal transplant recipients including one retransplant, and a few patients lacking pretransplant specimens were excluded. Alloreactive clones were identified by sequencing pre-transplant mixed lymphocyte reaction products and comparing these products with unstimulated pre-transplant donor and recipient T cells. Every recipient was given anti-thymocyte globulin induction, followed by approximately 3 years of maintenance tacrolimus and steroids. General study outcomes and caveats: In the allografts of patients with donor T cell macrochimerism, GvH to HvG T cell clonal ratios were high. Peak levels of circulating GvH clones were associated with declines in HvG clones early after transplant. The relatively low number and heterogeneity of intestinal transplant patients limited the conclusions. GvH clones turned up in recipient bone marrow, with some appearing earlier in ileal mucosa or blood, a pattern consistent with an intestinal mucosal origin.

CDR1 and CDR2, per the germline V gene (reference sequence), are LNHDA and SQIVND. The CDR3 starts with the cysteine, ends with the phenylalanine, and has 13 residues. Only the CDR3 part of the read is kept: 39 bases, read in frame from the first base. V loses 5 bases, J loses 2 bases, and the germline ends lie 10 bases apart. Note on this clone: The clone's antigen remains unknown. Within one base of it there is no much larger clone, and no base qualities were kept.

Read against the paper, the sample's time point label means: cells obtained before transplantation from donor or recipient. CD3+CD4+ and CD3+CD8+ populations were FACS-sorted from unstimulated pre-transplant donor and recipient cells taken from spleen or lymph nodes. Libraries were constructed by the immunoSEQ multiplex PCR assay. In most patients, genomic DNA was isolated using the Qiagen DNeasy Blood and Tissue Kit and sent frozen to Adaptive Biotechnologies for TCR sequencing. For most patients, genomic DNA was subjected to high-throughput TCR-beta CDR3 sequencing by Adaptive Biotechnologies. Regarding the original processing steps: TCR sequencing data for around 19 patients were retrieved from Adaptive's ImmunoSEQ software; a few other patients were processed with MiXCR and VDJtools. CD4 versus CD8 sorting errors were corrected by removing sequences found in both subsets at a frequency ratio below 5:1. CDR3 nucleotide sequences shared by donor and recipient were removed because the origin of these sequences could not be assigned. To be classed as alloreactive, a clone needed at least 2-fold expansion over unstimulated cells and a minimum CFSE-low frequency of 0.002% (template counts) or 0.001% (read counts). Mappable clones were those detected in sequenced pre-transplant spleen, lymph node, or MLR CFSE-low populations of the donor or recipient. Cumulative frequency of alloreactive clones was calculated as a percentage of all sequences weighted by copy number. Entries here come from immuneACCESS through TCRdb and include only in-frame sequences with V and J called. Some clones fail to appear in such tables; in the studies checked, an unresolved V gene covers under half of the shortfall, and the cause of the remainder is unknown. V, J and clone size reflect that table, while D and trimming were determined from the DNA. The sample records more than 65,000 clones, around 93% of which are singletons. 7.6% of the sample belongs to the ten largest clones.

This specimen consisted of unstimulated CD8+ T cells sorted from spleen or lymph node cells, obtained before transplant. The TCR sequence derives from a human donor who was the organ donor for an intestinal transplant. The receptor chain draws on TRBV19 and TRBJ2-7; too little of a D gene remains to name it. The DNA reads as follows: TGTGCCAGTAGTCCGGACGTGGCCTACGAGCAGTACTTC. Its coded protein is CASSPDVAYEQYF. Reference TRBV19 and TRBJ2-7 genes cover what lies past the CDR3, so the full variable domain is DGGITQSPKYLFRKEGQNVTLSCEQNLNHDAMYWYRQDPGQGLRLIYYSQIVNDFQKGDIAEGYSVSREKKESFPLTVTSAQKNPTAFYLCASSPDVAYEQYFGPGTRLTVT.